Listed here are 20 T cell receptor beta chains from one sample, sequenced in a study of T cell responses to AZD1222 COVID-19 vaccine. Assay used: immunoSEQ multiplex PCR; TCRdb lists only in-frame clones, some missing. The table lists roughly 100,000 clones, 75% to 95% of them singletons. The input for sequencing was peripheral blood, taken on day 0 of AZD1222 vaccination. These receptors all stem from an adult in good health.

CDR3 DNA: TGTGCCAGCAGTATATACGGGTCGAGCACTGAAGCTTTCTTT. It codes for CASSIYGSSTEAFF. The gene calls are TRBV28 and TRBJ1-1; unclear D gene. The length of the CDR3 is 14 residues. V was shortened by 5 bases and J by 4 bases, with 14 bases between the two germline ends. Germline lookup yields CDR1 MDHEN and CDR2 SYDVKM.

The count of this clone is one. The J gene is TRBJ2-7, the V gene TRBV7-2; D unresolved. This CDR3 has 11 amino acids. Germline CDR1 reads SGHTA; CDR2 reads FQGNSA. V was trimmed by 6 bases and J by 2 bases, leaving 5 bases between them. The CDR3 protein is CASRQAYEQYF. CDR3 DNA sequence: TGTGCCAGCAGGCAAGCCTACGAGCAGTACTTC.

V and J are TRBV7-2 and TRBJ1-1; no reliable D call. Germline-derived CDR1 and CDR2 are SGHTA and FQGNSA. The germline V and J ends were trimmed by 4 bases and 1 base, with 4 bases remaining between them. CDR3 length: 12 amino acids. CDR3 amino acids: CASSSPNTEAFF. DNA for the CDR3: TGTGCCAGCAGCTCCCCGAACACTGAAGCTTTCTTT.

The chain combines TRBV6-1 with TRBJ1-5; D might be TRBD1 (5 bases). The CDR3 totals 15 residues. Looked up from germline, CDR1 is MNHNS and CDR2 is SASEGT. Trimming left V 3 bases short and J 8 bases short, with 17 bases between. The CDR3 sequence is CASSEALSLGEPQHF. CDR3 in DNA: TGTGCCAGCAGTGAGGCACTCTCCTTGGGGGAGCCCCAGCATTTT.

The gene calls are TRBV7-2 and TRBJ2-1, with 7 bases matching TRBD1. V shed 1 base and J 6 bases; nucleotides not matched to a gene: 3. Germline V gene sequence: CDR1 SGHTA, CDR2 FQGNSA. The CDR3 is 14 amino acids. The CDR3 bases are TGTGCCAGCAGCTTAGTCCGGGACAGCAATGAGCAGTTCTTC. Residues: CASSLVRDSNEQFF.

This clone showed up just once. V is TRBV29-1 and J is TRBJ2-2, with D perhaps TRBD1 (6 bases). The CDR3 has 16 amino acids. V lost 4 bases, J lost 6 bases, and 21 bases lay in between. Germline-derived CDR1 and CDR2 are SQVTM and ANQGSEA. For the CDR3, the DNA is TGCAGCGTTGCCGTCAACAGGGCCGGTGGCGCCGGGGAGCTGTTTTTT. Translated: CSVAVNRAGGAGELFF.

This chain uses TRBV3-1 (or the pseudogene TRBV3-2) with TRBJ1-6; TRBD1 aligns across 9 bases. V lost 1 base to trimming and J lost 7 bases; unmatched junction nucleotides: 11. Germline values: CDR1 LGHDT, CDR2 YNNKEL (reference sequence). This CDR3 comprises 18 residues. The CDR3 DNA sequence: TGTGCCAGCAGCCAAGGGTTATCAGGGACAGGGTCAAATTCACCCCTCCACTTT. This gives the protein CASSQGLSGTGSNSPLHF.

The chain links TRBV9 to TRBJ1-6, with D possibly TRBD1 on 5 matching bases. This CDR3 is built from 14 residues. V dropped 0 bases and J dropped 10 bases, with 11 bases sitting between them. CDR1 and CDR2 from the germline V gene are SGDLS and YYNGEE. The CDR3: CASSVEGVRSPLHF. CDR3 in DNA: TGTGCCAGCAGCGTAGAAGGGGTAAGGTCACCCCTCCACTTT.

The chain couples TRBV10-2 to TRBJ1-2; D uncertain. With 1 base removed from V and 5 bases from J, the gap between germline ends came to 11 bases. The CDR3 length is 14 residues. CDR1 is WSHSY, CDR2 SAAADI, per germline. This CDR3 is CASSEWVSWYGYTF. CDR3 bases: TGCGCCAGCAGTGAGTGGGTTAGTTGGTATGGCTACACCTTC.

This clone was recorded only once. The rearrangement joins TRBV2 to TRBJ1-2; 7 positions match TRBD1. The CDR3 has 14 residues. Per the germline V gene, CDR1 is SNHLY and CDR2 is FYNNEI. The ends lost 3 bases at V and 4 bases at J; junction bases unmatched: 5. The CDR3 DNA sequence: TGTGCCAGCAGTGAGGGGGGACAGTCCTATGGCTACACCTTC. Translation gives CASSEGGQSYGYTF.

The V call is TRBV6-2 or TRBV6-3, the J call TRBJ2-1; the D is unclear. The germline V and J ends were trimmed by 2 bases and 5 bases, with 10 bases remaining between them. Per germline, CDR1 MNHEY and CDR2 SVGEGT. The CDR3 is made up of 14 amino acids. Here the CDR3 reads CASSYLGRDNEQFF. The CDR3 DNA is TGTGCCAGCAGTTACCTGGGAAGAGACAATGAGCAGTTCTTC.

The chain couples TRBV6-5 to TRBJ1-3; D is undetermined. The CDR3 is 15 amino acids. Trimming cost V 4 bases and J 0 bases, with 10 bases left between them. Germline V gives CDR1 MNHEY, CDR2 SVGAGI. The DNA for the CDR3 is TGTGCCAGCAGTTTTGGGGTCCGCTCTGGAAACACCATATATTTT. Translating gives CASSFGVRSGNTIYF.

The chain links TRBV27 to TRBJ2-7, with D possibly TRBD1 on 6 matching bases. Germline V gene data show CDR1 as MNHEY and CDR2 as SMNVEV (reference sequence). The CDR3 spans 14 residues. Trimming took off 3 bases at V and 2 bases at J, with 11 bases between the two ends. The CDR3 protein is CASSFSTGTYEQYF. Written as DNA, the CDR3 is TGTGCCAGCAGTTTTTCTACAGGGACCTACGAGCAGTACTTC.

This clone has just a few counts. The gene calls are TRBV20-1 and TRBJ2-7; 9 bases match TRBD2. CDR3 length: 13 residues. Germline-derived CDR1 and CDR2 are DFQATT and SNEGSKA (reference sequence). Trimming cost V 6 bases and J 4 bases; bases outside gene matches: 7. CDR3 sequence (DNA): TGCAGTGCCAGTAGCGGGAGCCGGTACGAGCAGTACTTC. This gives the protein CSASSGSRYEQYF.

The chain couples TRBV5-1 to TRBJ1-1; TRBD1 matches at 8 bases. Germline values: CDR1 SGHRS, CDR2 YFSETQ. CDR3 length: 15 amino acids. With 0 bases clipped from V and 4 bases from J, the junction kept 5 bases outside the gene matches. The CDR3 sequence: CASSLEGQGTTEAFF. The CDR3 nucleotides are TGCGCCAGCAGCTTGGAAGGACAGGGTACCACTGAAGCTTTCTTT.

This chain uses TRBV4-1 with TRBJ1-5; D not resolved. The CDR3 consists of 15 residues. V dropped 0 bases and J dropped 0 bases, with 6 bases sitting between them. The germline CDR1 and CDR2 sequences are MGHRA and YSYEKL. In nucleotides, the CDR3 is TGCGCCAGCAGCCAAGACAGCTATAGCAATCAGCCCCAGCATTTT. This translates into CASSQDSYSNQPQHF.

The chain joins TRBV7-9 to TRBJ2-1; 8 nucleotides match TRBD1. The V segment lost 5 bases and the J segment 4 bases; nucleotides outside the gene matches: 4. The CDR3 spans 14 residues. Germline CDR1 reads SEHNR; CDR2 reads FQNEAQ (reference sequence). The DNA for the CDR3 is TGTGCCAGCAGCCCAGGGGGCGGGTACAATGAGCAGTTCTTC. Translation gives CASSPGGGYNEQFF.

CDR3 sequence: CATSDPNQETQYF. CDR3 sequence (DNA): TGTGCCACCAGTGACCCAAACCAAGAGACCCAGTACTTC. This chain joins TRBV24-1 and TRBJ2-5; no definite D call. The CDR3 consists of 13 residues. Trimming shortened V by 4 bases and J by 0 bases, and 5 bases separated the two germline ends. Looked up from germline, CDR1 is KGHDR and CDR2 is SFDVKD.

Only a few counts were recorded for this clone. The V call is TRBV5-1, the J call TRBJ2-7, with 7 bases aligning to TRBD1. The V segment lost 4 bases and the J segment 3 bases; nucleotides outside the gene matches: 1. The CDR3 consists of 12 residues. Per the germline V gene, CDR1 is SGHRS and CDR2 is YFSETQ. CDR3 sequence: CASSRDSYEQYF. The CDR3 nucleotides are TGCGCCAGCAGCCGGGACAGCTACGAGCAGTACTTC.

This clone was detected once. This chain uses TRBV7-2 with TRBJ2-2, with 9 positions matching TRBD2. V trimming: 5 bases; J trimming: 1 base; junction bases outside the gene matches: 11. Germline V gene data show CDR1 as SGHTA and CDR2 as FQGNSA. The CDR3 is 18 residues long. In nucleotides, the CDR3 is TGTGCCAGCAGCCCGACTAGCGGCGTCAATCAGAACACCGGGGAGCTGTTTTTT. This sequence encodes CASSPTSGVNQNTGELFF.